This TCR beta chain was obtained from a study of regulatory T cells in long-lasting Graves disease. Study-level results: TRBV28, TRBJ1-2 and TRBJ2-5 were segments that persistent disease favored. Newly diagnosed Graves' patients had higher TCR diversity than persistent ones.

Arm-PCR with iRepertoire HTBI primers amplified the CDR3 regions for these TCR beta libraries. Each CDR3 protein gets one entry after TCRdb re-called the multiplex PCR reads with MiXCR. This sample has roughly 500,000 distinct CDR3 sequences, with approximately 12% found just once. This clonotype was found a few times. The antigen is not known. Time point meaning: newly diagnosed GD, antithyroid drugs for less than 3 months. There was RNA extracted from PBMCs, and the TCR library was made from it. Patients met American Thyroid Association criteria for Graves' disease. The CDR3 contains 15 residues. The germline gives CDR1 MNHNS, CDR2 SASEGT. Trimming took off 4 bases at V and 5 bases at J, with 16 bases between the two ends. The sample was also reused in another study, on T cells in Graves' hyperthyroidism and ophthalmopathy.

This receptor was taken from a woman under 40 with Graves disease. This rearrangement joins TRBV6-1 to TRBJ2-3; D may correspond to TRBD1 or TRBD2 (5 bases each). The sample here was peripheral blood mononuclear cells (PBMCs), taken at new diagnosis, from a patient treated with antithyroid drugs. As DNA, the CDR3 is TGTGCCAGCAGTGGAAGCGGACCTCAGGGAGATACGCAGTATTTT. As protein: CASSGSGPQGDTQYF.